The TCR beta chain under discussion was sequenced for a study of identical twins. Germline loops: CDR1 SGHVS, CDR2 FQNEAQ. Trimming at V came to 11 bases and at J to 1 base, leaving 9 bases not matched to a gene. This CDR3 spans 17 amino acids. General study findings and limits: Fewer insertions marked abundant cord blood beta clonotypes; young adult naive trended weakly, memory not at all. Among beta out-of-frame sequences, excess sharing between twins appeared weaker.

Points on this clonotype: Its specificity is not known.

TCRdb itself ran the 5' RACE reads through MiXCR, one entry per CDR3 protein. The profile shows roughly 290,000 distinct CDR3 sequences, about 8.1% of them singletons. Separately, the same data were catalogued under a study of yellow fever vaccine responses in identical twins.

The sequenced material came from memory (CD45RO+) T cells sorted from blood. V usage is TRBV7-8 and J usage is TRBJ2-2; TRBD2 agrees at 14 bases. The origin of this receptor is a woman under 30 in good health. In nucleotides, the CDR3 is TGTGCCGGCATCCCGGGACTAGCGGGGGTGAACACCGGGGAGCTGTTTTTT. Translating it yields CAGIPGLAGVNTGELFF.